Reported below is one T cell receptor beta chain. Its antigen is as yet unknown. The sample belongs to a study of T cell repertoires in cytomegalovirus infection. Study background: Public signatures in TCR beta pointed to CMV infection and matching HLA type. Study-level results: HLA-C-restricted CMV clonotypes gave the most frequent clonotype in two of eight donors.

Germline loops: CDR1 KGHSH, CDR2 LQKENI. The CDR3 loop spans 13 amino acids. The ends were cut back, 0 bases at V and 2 bases at J, with 5 bases in the middle. TCRdb reprocessed the reads via MiXCR and lists one record per CDR3 protein. Of 740,000 or so distinct CDR3 sequences listed, under 40% are singletons. This TCR derives from a human donor in good health (CMV status not recorded). Some clones in this sample may be carry-over from other donors' samples. The V call is TRBV18, the J call TRBJ2-7; D gene unclear. What was sequenced was PBMCs. The CDR3 protein is CASSPPSAYEQYF. In nucleotides, the CDR3 is TGTGCCAGCTCACCACCGTCAGCCTACGAGCAGTACTTC.